Below are 14 T cell receptor beta chains sequenced from a single sample in a study of T cell responses to AZD1222 COVID-19 vaccine. Using immunoSEQ multiplex PCR, the repertoire was profiled, and TCRdb retains in-frame clones only, with some absent. The sample records some 66,000 clones, roughly 87% being singletons. Here the sequenced sample was peripheral blood, taken 28 days after the second AZD1222 dose. The receptors were gathered from an adult who received the AZD1222 COVID-19 vaccine.

The chain links TRBV28 to TRBJ2-1, with no clear D. V was cut by 5 bases and J by 8 bases, with 7 bases left in between. Germline V gene sequence: CDR1 MDHEN, CDR2 SYDVKM. This CDR3 spans 11 amino acids. DNA for the CDR3: TGTGCCAGCAGTCCATGGGATGAGCAGTTCTTC. It specifies CASSPWDEQFF.

J is TRBJ1-1 and V is TRBV27, with a weak D call TRBD1 (5 bases). The CDR3 runs to 18 residues. Germline loops: CDR1 MNHEY, CDR2 SMNVEV (reference sequence). V dropped 7 bases and J dropped 0 bases, with 24 bases sitting between them. Here the CDR3 reads CASTPGSGGASMNTEAFF. DNA for the CDR3: TGTGCCAGCACCCCGGGGAGTGGAGGGGCAAGTATGAACACTGAAGCTTTCTTT.

This clone has more than one count but fewer than ten. The V gene is TRBV2, the J gene TRBJ2-7, with unresolved D. Germline V lookup: CDR1 SNHLY, CDR2 FYNNEI. This CDR3 has 17 residues. The V gene lost 6 bases and the J gene lost 0 bases, with 21 bases spanning the gap. CDR3 region: CASSDPLLGRSSYEQYF. The CDR3 DNA reads TGTGCCAGCAGCGACCCCCTTCTGGGCAGGAGCTCCTACGAGCAGTACTTC.

V gene TRBV6-2 or TRBV6-3 combines with J gene TRBJ2-5; 10 bases map to TRBD2. CDR3 length equals 16 residues. The J segment lost 9 bases and the V segment lost 5 bases, leaving 15 bases of the junction unmatched. Germline lookup yields CDR1 MNHEY and CDR2 SVGEGT. CDR3 sequence: CASSPNTGLAYGSQYF. The CDR3 nucleotides are TGTGCCAGCAGTCCCAACACGGGACTAGCGTATGGGTCCCAGTACTTC.

This clone has only one observation. The chain joins TRBV5-6 to TRBJ2-7, with no clear D. The germline V and J ends were trimmed by 0 bases and 0 bases, with 10 bases remaining between them. Germline CDR1 and CDR2: SGHDT and YYEEEE. There are 15 residues in the CDR3. CDR3 coding DNA: TGTGCCAGCAGCTTGGACGTCCCTAGCTCCTACGAGCAGTACTTC. It is translated as CASSLDVPSSYEQYF.

The chain joins TRBV19 to TRBJ1-5, with a weak D call TRBD1 (5 bases). The V and J ends lost 3 bases and 2 bases respectively, with 14 bases between them. Looked up from germline, CDR1 is LNHDA and CDR2 is SQIVND (reference sequence). CDR3 length: 16 residues. CDR3 region: CASSISGGDGNQPQHF. As DNA, the CDR3 is TGTGCCAGTAGTATCAGTGGAGGGGACGGCAATCAGCCCCAGCATTTT.

The rearrangement joins TRBV19 to TRBJ2-7; 8 bases line up with TRBD2. Germline V CDR1 and CDR2: LNHDA, SQIVND (reference sequence). This CDR3 has 13 residues. V shed 5 bases, J shed 7 bases, and the junction held 7 bases outside the gene matches. The CDR3 reads CASSPGRAGEQYF. Written as DNA, the CDR3 is TGTGCCAGTAGTCCCGGGAGGGCCGGAGAGCAGTACTTC. The whole variable domain, filled in from reference TRBV19 and TRBJ2-7, reads DGGITQSPKYLFRKEGQNVTLSCEQNLNHDAMYWYRQDPGQGLRLIYYSQIVNDFQKGDIAEGYSVSREKKESFPLTVTSAQKNPTAFYLCASSPGRAGEQYFGPGTRLTVT.

This clone was counted only a few times. V is TRBV19 and J is TRBJ2-2; perhaps TRBD2 as D (5 bases). Germline CDR1 and CDR2: LNHDA and SQIVND (reference sequence). Trimming took off 6 bases at V and 3 bases at J, with 11 bases between the two ends. The CDR3 runs 14 residues. This chain's CDR3 is CASRKSGDTGELFF. In DNA, the CDR3 is TGTGCCAGTAGGAAAAGCGGAGACACCGGGGAGCTGTTTTTT. Supplemented by reference TRBV19 and TRBJ2-2, the full variable domain reads DGGITQSPKYLFRKEGQNVTLSCEQNLNHDAMYWYRQDPGQGLRLIYYSQIVNDFQKGDIAEGYSVSREKKESFPLTVTSAQKNPTAFYLCASRKSGDTGELFFGEGSRLTVL.

The chain links TRBV7-2 to TRBJ1-1, with 7 positions matching TRBD1. Germline CDR1 and CDR2: SGHTA and FQGNSA. This CDR3 contains 14 residues. Trimming removed 4 bases from V and 4 bases from J; junction bases left unmatched: 6. The CDR3 loop is CASSSQGGVTEAFF. The CDR3 nucleotides read TGTGCCAGCAGCTCTCAGGGGGGAGTCACTGAAGCTTTCTTT.

This chain uses TRBV14 with TRBJ1-1, with no clear D. This CDR3 has 14 amino acids. Germline V CDR1 and CDR2: SGHDN, FVKESK. V was pared by 2 bases and J by 4 bases, with 11 bases between. The CDR3 loop reads CASSQQARGTEAFF. CDR3 nucleotides: TGTGCCAGCAGCCAACAAGCTCGCGGCACTGAAGCTTTCTTT.

This clone was observed a few times. The chain has TRBV4-2 and TRBJ2-3, with TRBD2 matching over 7 bases. The CDR3 has 16 residues. The ends lost 1 base at V and 2 bases at J; junction bases unmatched: 6. Germline lookup yields CDR1 LGHNA and CDR2 YNFKEQ. For the CDR3, the DNA is TGTGCCAGCAGCCAAGTGCCGGGACTACTCACAGATACGCAGTATTTT. Its translation: CASSQVPGLLTDTQYF.

The rearrangement links TRBV5-5 to TRBJ1-1; D is unresolved. The CDR3 has 16 amino acids. Germline V gene data show CDR1 as SGHKS and CDR2 as YYEKEE (reference sequence). V was pared by 0 bases and J by 2 bases, with 14 bases between. This CDR3 is CASSLGVGRSNTEAFF. The DNA for the CDR3 is TGTGCCAGCAGCTTGGGGGTGGGCAGATCAAACACTGAAGCTTTCTTT.

The V and J genes are TRBV7-2 and TRBJ1-4; D call uncertain. Germline CDR1 SGHTA, CDR2 FQGNSA. V dropped 1 base and J dropped 3 bases, with 9 bases sitting between them. This CDR3 spans 15 amino acids. CDR3 residues: CASSLVGRPNEKLFF. For the CDR3, the DNA is TGTGCCAGCAGCTTAGTAGGACGGCCTAATGAAAAACTGTTTTTT.

The V call is TRBV27, the J call TRBJ2-7; D unclear. Trimming removed 6 bases from V and 5 bases from J, with 14 bases in between. Germline CDR1 MNHEY, CDR2 SMNVEV (reference sequence). The CDR3 extends over 13 amino acids. The CDR3, as DNA: TGTGCCAGCAGCGGTGGTTTGTGGGACGAGCAGTACTTC. Translated: CASSGGLWDEQYF.